This TCR beta chain was found in a study of T cell responses to AZD1222 COVID-19 vaccine. Findings and caveats of the study: Vaccine-related CD4 TCRs covered spike, predominating at 160-218 and 743-854. No repertoire was sampled before or during the peak T cell response, only after it. Two AZD1222 administrations were followed by greater Spike-specific TCR breadth and depth.

After removal of 4 bases from V and 11 bases from J, the junction contained 5 bases not matched to a gene. The CDR3 is made up of 13 amino acids. The germline V gene encodes CDR1 MDHEN and CDR2 SYDVKM. Assay: immunoSEQ multiplex PCR; the TCRdb copy retains only in-frame clones and omits some. This repertoire shows some 110,000 clones, around 92% found once; its top ten account for around 4%. This clone showed up just once. Its target is unknown. Material: peripheral blood, obtained on day 0 of AZD1222 vaccination. The chain is built from TRBV28 and TRBJ1-1, with TRBD1 identical over 12 bases. The receptor's source is an adult in good health. The CDR3 is CASSSGTGGHAFF. The CDR3 coding sequence is TGTGCCAGCAGTTCCGGGACAGGGGGCCACGCTTTCTTT.